This entry lists 3 T cell receptor beta chains sequenced from one sample in a study of PD-1 blockade in classical Hodgkin lymphoma. The table came from immunoSEQ multiplex PCR; TCRdb's copy has only in-frame clones and leaves some out. The repertoire includes approximately 25,000 clones, roughly three quarters of them detected once, and approximately 3.4% sits in the top ten. Brentuximab vedotin exposure varied, and every patient relapsed after autologous stem cell transplantation. The sequences come from peripheral blood mononuclear cells (PBMCs), collected at baseline. These receptors were collected from a human donor with classical Hodgkin lymphoma.

The rearrangement links TRBV7-9 to TRBJ1-2; TRBD1 matches at 9 bases. Germline V gene lookup returns CDR1 SEHNR and CDR2 FQNEAQ (reference sequence). J lost 8 bases, V lost 5 bases, and 12 bases had no gene match. The CDR3 totals 15 residues. In DNA form, the CDR3 reads TGTGCCAGCAGCCCCCGGGACAGGGCCATAGAGGGCTACACCTTC. It encodes CASSPRDRAIEGYTF. Based on the CDR3 plus reference TRBV7-9 and TRBJ1-2, the full variable domain is DTGVSQNPRHKITKRGQNVTFRCDPISEHNRLYWYRQTLGQGPEFLTYFQNEAQLEKSRLLSDRFSAERPKGSFSTLEIQRTEQGDSAMYLCASSPRDRAIEGYTFGSGTRLTVV.

This chain connects TRBV9 to TRBJ2-3, with D perhaps TRBD2 (6 bases). The V gene lost 0 bases and the J gene lost 3 bases, with 8 bases spanning the gap. The germline V gene encodes CDR1 SGDLS and CDR2 YYNGEE. The CDR3 loop spans 14 amino acids. This CDR3 is CASSVAGETDTQYF. In nucleotides, the CDR3 is TGTGCCAGCAGCGTAGCGGGGGAGACAGATACGCAGTATTTT. Combining the CDR3 with reference TRBV9 and TRBJ2-3 gives the whole variable domain DSGVTQTPKHLITATGQRVTLRCSPRSGDLSVYWYQQSLDQGLQFLIQYYNGEERAKGNILERFSAQQFPDLHSELNLSSLELGDSALYFCASSVAGETDTQYFGPGTRLTVL.

The V call is TRBV18, the J call TRBJ1-1; D uncertain. Germline CDR1 reads KGHSH; CDR2 reads LQKENI. The V and J ends lost 6 bases and 3 bases respectively, with 11 bases between them. The CDR3 totals 13 residues. The CDR3 DNA is TGTGCCAGCTCGATCGCGTATCACACTGAAGCTTTCTTT. It encodes CASSIAYHTEAFF.